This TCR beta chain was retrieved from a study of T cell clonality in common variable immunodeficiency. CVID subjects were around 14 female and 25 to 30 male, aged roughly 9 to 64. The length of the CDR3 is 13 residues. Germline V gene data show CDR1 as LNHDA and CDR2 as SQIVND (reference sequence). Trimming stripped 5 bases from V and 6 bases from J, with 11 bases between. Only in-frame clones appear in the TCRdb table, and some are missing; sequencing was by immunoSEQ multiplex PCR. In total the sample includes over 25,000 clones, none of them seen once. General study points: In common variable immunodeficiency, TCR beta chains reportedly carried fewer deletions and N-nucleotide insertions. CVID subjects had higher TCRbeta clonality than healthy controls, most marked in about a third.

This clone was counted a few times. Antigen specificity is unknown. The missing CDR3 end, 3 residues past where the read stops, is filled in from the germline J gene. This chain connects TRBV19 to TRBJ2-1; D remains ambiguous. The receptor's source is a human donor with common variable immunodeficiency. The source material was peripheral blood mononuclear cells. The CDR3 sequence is CASSSSASNEQFF. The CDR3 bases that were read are TGTGCCAGTAGTTCGTCAGCGAGCAATGAG.